This T cell receptor beta chain was profiled in a study of long-term antiretroviral therapy in people with HIV. Whole-study context: There is a gap of about a decade between the earliest samples and the later 2015 immediate-ART recommendation.

Study-wide results and limits: The ART regimens used between the mid-2000s and the late 2010s may be less effective than current ones. Post-treatment diversity went higher with ART but stayed below transplant donor controls.

The CDR3 covers 14 residues. V gave up 4 bases and J gave up 4 bases, with 13 bases separating them. CDR1 SGHTA and CDR2 FQGNSA come from the germline V gene. Run at survey level, the immunoSEQ assay was version v3.0. This table comes from immunoSEQ multiplex PCR, and its TCRdb copy is limited to in-frame clones, with some not included. Here the sample spans around 26,000 clones, approximately 90% being singletons. Concerning this clone: What it binds is unknown.

The V gene is TRBV7-2, the J gene TRBJ1-1; D call uncertain. Sequenced here: unsorted PBMCs, sampled 2.6 to 2.8 years after starting antiretroviral therapy. The sequence derives from a man aged 35-49 years with HIV. The CDR3 loop reads CASSWSPPGTEAFF. The CDR3 DNA sequence: TGTGCCAGCAGCTGGAGCCCCCCGGGCACTGAAGCTTTCTTT.